The 28 T cell receptor beta chains given below trace back to one sample, sequenced in a study of blood T cell repertoires in COVID-19. The method was immunoSEQ multiplex PCR; TCRdb's version includes in-frame clones alone and lacks a portion of them. In the table there are roughly 120,000 clones, about nine tenths of which are singletons. The specimen was peripheral blood. All receptors derive from a middle-aged man with acute or convalescent COVID-19.

The CDR3 coding sequence is TGTGCCAGCAGGGCTTCTAACACTGAAGCTTTCTTT. This codes for CASRASNTEAFF. The chain couples TRBV4-2 to TRBJ1-1; D not certain. This CDR3 spans 12 amino acids. Trimming shortened V by 6 bases and J by 2 bases, and 7 bases separated the two germline ends. Germline loops: CDR1 LGHNA, CDR2 YNFKEQ.

This clone was detected only a few times. The chain employs TRBV15 and TRBJ1-5; D is possibly TRBD1 (5 bases). This CDR3 spans 15 amino acids. The V gene's germline CDR1 is LNHNV and CDR2 YYDKDF (reference sequence). V was clipped by 7 bases and J by 0 bases, with 13 bases between them. The DNA for the CDR3 is TGTGCCACCACTCCGACAGCTTATAGCAATCAGCCCCAGCATTTT. Its translation: CATTPTAYSNQPQHF.

V usage is TRBV3-1 (or the pseudogene TRBV3-2) and J usage is TRBJ1-6; D remains unclear. Per germline, CDR1 LGHDT and CDR2 YNNKEL (reference sequence). CDR3 size: 15 residues. V lost 4 bases to trimming and J lost 0 bases, with 7 bases between them. The CDR3 bases are TGTGCCAGCAGCCCCCCGCGCTCCTATAATTCACCCCTCCACTTT. Protein product: CASSPPRSYNSPLHF.

V and J are TRBV30 and TRBJ2-3; 9 bases agree with TRBD2. Germline V gene lookup returns CDR1 GTSNPN and CDR2 SVGIG (reference sequence). With V trimmed by 7 bases and J by 3 bases, 8 bases remained unmatched. This CDR3 is built from 14 residues. The CDR3 loop reads CASKATSGTDTQYF. In DNA form, the CDR3 reads TGTGCCTCAAAGGCGACTAGCGGTACAGATACGCAGTATTTT.

The chain recombines TRBV29-1 with TRBJ1-1; possibly TRBD1 for D (6 bases). This CDR3 is built from 14 residues. The germline V gene has CDR1 SQVTM and CDR2 ANQGSEA. V was clipped by 8 bases and J by 3 bases, with 19 bases between them. In nucleotides, the CDR3 is TGCAGCTCAGGTGGGGCAGGGGATTACACTGAAGCTTTCTTT. Its translation is CSSGGAGDYTEAFF.

The J gene is TRBJ2-1, the V gene TRBV7-2, with TRBD2 matching 11 bases. Unmatched junction bases numbered 9, after V lost 5 bases and J lost 6 bases. Germline assignment: CDR1 SGHTA and CDR2 FQGNSA. This CDR3 is built from 16 residues. Here the CDR3 reads CASSAGGTSGANEQFF. CDR3 DNA sequence: TGTGCCAGCAGCGCTGGTGGGACTAGCGGAGCCAATGAGCAGTTCTTC.

V usage is TRBV9 and J usage is TRBJ1-1; TRBD1 agrees at 7 bases. From germline, CDR1 is SGDLS and CDR2 YYNGEE. CDR3 size: 16 residues. V gave up 0 bases and J gave up 1 base; unmatched junction bases: 6. DNA of the CDR3: TGTGCCAGCAGCGTAGAGAGCAGGGGGTCGAACACTGAAGCTTTCTTT. Encoded protein: CASSVESRGSNTEAFF.

The rearrangement uses TRBV4-3 and TRBJ1-2, with unresolved D. Germline lookup yields CDR1 LGHNA and CDR2 YSLEER. The V gene lost 1 base and the J gene lost 7 bases, with 10 bases spanning the gap. This CDR3 is built from 13 residues. CDR3 residues: CASSQGRLGGYTF. The CDR3 DNA is TGCGCCAGCAGCCAAGGCCGCCTAGGTGGCTACACCTTC.

This clone was recorded only once. V is TRBV2 and J is TRBJ2-3, with no clear D. The CDR3 length is 11 residues. Trimming stripped 8 bases from V and 2 bases from J, with 5 bases between. The germline V gene encodes CDR1 SNHLY and CDR2 FYNNEI. The CDR3 coding sequence is TGTGCCAGCCTCCTCACAGATACGCAGTATTTT. This translates into CASLLTDTQYF.

This chain connects TRBV29-1 to TRBJ2-1; 9 bases map to TRBD2. Per the germline V gene, CDR1 is SQVTM and CDR2 is ANQGSEA. The CDR3 is made up of 13 amino acids. The J segment lost 5 bases and the V segment lost 5 bases, leaving 4 bases of the junction unmatched. CDR3 in DNA: TGCAGCGTTTCTAGCGGGGTAAACAATGAGCAGTTCTTC. Its translation: CSVSSGVNNEQFF.

The chain recombines TRBV30 with TRBJ2-1; 9 nucleotides agree with TRBD1. Per germline, CDR1 GTSNPN and CDR2 SVGIG (reference sequence). V dropped 4 bases and J dropped 4; count of bases not matched to a gene: 5. The CDR3 runs to 14 residues. The CDR3 sequence: CAWKTGGWYNEQFF. In nucleotides, the CDR3 is TGTGCCTGGAAAACAGGGGGCTGGTACAATGAGCAGTTCTTC.

The rearrangement links TRBV19 to TRBJ2-7; D perhaps matches TRBD2 (6 bases). The CDR3 runs to 11 residues. The V gene lost 5 bases and the J gene lost 4 bases, with 6 bases spanning the gap. CDR1 is LNHDA and CDR2 is SQIVND in the germline V gene (reference sequence). DNA of the CDR3: TGTGCCAGTAGTGGAGGGTACGAGCAGTACTTC. Its translation is CASSGGYEQYF.

The chain is built from TRBV25-1 and TRBJ1-2, with D perhaps matching TRBD1 (6 bases). Germline V gene data show CDR1 as MGHDK and CDR2 as SYGVNS. V was pared by 1 base and J by 9 bases, with 15 bases between. This CDR3 spans 14 amino acids. CDR3 sequence: CASSEFSYRASYTF. The CDR3 region has the DNA TGTGCCAGCAGTGAATTTAGCTACAGGGCGAGCTACACCTTC.

V is TRBV5-6 and J is TRBJ2-7, with 9 bases aligning to TRBD2. Germline loops: CDR1 SGHDT, CDR2 YYEEEE. J gave up 1 base and V 0 bases, and 5 bases lay outside the gene matches. This CDR3 has 16 residues. The CDR3 spells CASSLVVTSGSYEQYF. The CDR3 bases are TGTGCCAGCAGCTTGGTTGTCACTAGCGGGTCCTACGAGCAGTACTTC.

This chain connects TRBV10-3 to TRBJ1-5, with 9 nucleotides matching TRBD1. From germline, CDR1 is ENHRY and CDR2 SYGVKD. The CDR3 sequence is 15 residues long. The J segment lost 5 bases and the V segment lost 8 bases, leaving 10 bases of the junction unmatched. The CDR3 here is CAIATGQGRDQPQHF. The CDR3 DNA reads as TGTGCCATCGCAACGGGACAGGGAAGGGATCAGCCCCAGCATTTT.

This chain connects TRBV2 to TRBJ2-3, with D unclear. The germline V and J ends were trimmed by 1 base and 0 bases, with 8 bases remaining between them. The CDR3 spans 15 residues. Germline loops: CDR1 SNHLY, CDR2 FYNNEI. The CDR3 sequence: CASSEGTSSTDTQYF. The CDR3 region has the DNA TGTGCCAGCAGTGAAGGAACTTCTAGCACAGATACGCAGTATTTT.

The V and J genes are TRBV5-1 and TRBJ1-4; TRBD1 matches at 8 bases. With 4 bases clipped from V and 6 bases from J, the junction kept 2 bases outside the gene matches. Germline V gene sequence: CDR1 SGHRS, CDR2 YFSETQ. The CDR3 is 13 residues long. This CDR3 is CASSPGGDEKLFF. CDR3 nucleotide sequence: TGCGCCAGCAGCCCAGGGGGCGATGAAAAACTGTTTTTT.

This chain uses TRBV7-2 with TRBJ2-1; TRBD1 matches at 8 bases. Germline V CDR1 and CDR2: SGHTA, FQGNSA. Losses at the gene ends were 3 bases for V and 9 bases for J; bases not matched to a gene: 1. CDR3 length: 12 residues. The CDR3 DNA is TGTGCCAGCAGCTTGGGGACAGGTGAGCAGTTCTTC. Its protein product is CASSLGTGEQFF.

The rearrangement links TRBV5-1 to TRBJ1-6; D not resolved. The CDR3 contains 15 residues. V lost 1 base and J 8 bases, leaving 13 bases between the germline ends. Looked up from germline, CDR1 is SGHRS and CDR2 is YFSETQ. The CDR3 nucleotides read TGCGCCAGCAGCTTGTCACCCAGCGGGGATTCACCCCTCCACTTT. The encoded protein is CASSLSPSGDSPLHF.

The chain recombines TRBV5-1 with TRBJ2-7; TRBD1 is a possible D gene (6 bases). Germline CDR1 SGHRS, CDR2 YFSETQ. Trimming removed 4 bases at V and 0 bases at J, with 14 bases between. This CDR3 is 15 amino acids long. CDR3 loop: CASSVRGLPSYEQYF. The DNA of the CDR3 is TGCGCCAGCAGCGTGAGGGGGTTACCCTCCTACGAGCAGTACTTC. The whole variable domain, filled in from reference TRBV5-1 and TRBJ2-7, reads KAGVTQTPRYLIKTRGQQVTLSCSPISGHRSVSWYQQTPGQGLQFLFEYFSETQRNKGNFPGRFSGRQFSNSRSEMNVSTLELGDSALYLCASSVRGLPSYEQYFGPGTRLTVT.

CDR3 residues: CASSQPRGTTALEKLFF. The CDR3 DNA is TGTGCCAGCAGCCAACCTAGGGGGACGACAGCCCTTGAAAAACTGTTTTTT. The J gene is TRBJ1-4, the V gene TRBV3-1 (or the pseudogene TRBV3-2); D might be TRBD1 (6 bases). The CDR3 extends over 17 amino acids. Germline values: CDR1 LGHDT, CDR2 YNNKEL (reference sequence). Trimming shortened V by 2 bases and J by 7 bases, and 20 bases separated the two germline ends.

This chain joins TRBV27 and TRBJ2-5; D uncertain. The germline V and J ends were trimmed by 6 bases and 2 bases, with 13 bases remaining between them. The CDR3 runs to 14 residues. Germline V lookup: CDR1 MNHEY, CDR2 SMNVEV (reference sequence). The CDR3 coding sequence is TGTGCCAGCAGGACGCTAGGCCCTCAAGAGACCCAGTACTTC. As protein: CASRTLGPQETQYF.

The V call is TRBV5-6, the J call TRBJ2-1; 8 nucleotides line up with TRBD2. Trimming at V came to 0 bases and at J to 0 bases, leaving 5 bases not matched to a gene. The CDR3 covers 17 residues. Germline CDR1 is SGHDT and CDR2 is YYEEEE. The CDR3 nucleotides are TGTGCCAGCAGCTTGGGGCTAGCGGGTAGCTCCTACAATGAGCAGTTCTTC. Protein: CASSLGLAGSSYNEQFF.

The rearrangement uses TRBV9 and TRBJ1-2; 7 bases are shared with TRBD1. This CDR3 has 15 amino acids. Trimming at V came to 4 bases and at J to 4 bases, leaving 10 bases not matched to a gene. CDR1 is SGDLS and CDR2 is YYNGEE in the germline V gene. CDR3 protein: CASSPQGVGLYGYTF. CDR3 sequence (DNA): TGTGCCAGCAGCCCCCAGGGGGTCGGTCTCTATGGCTACACCTTC.

The chain has TRBV25-1 and TRBJ1-3; D may be TRBD1 (5 bases). Between the trimmed V and J ends, which lost 2 bases and 0 bases, there was a span of 14 bases. The CDR3 extends over 17 amino acids. Germline V gives CDR1 MGHDK, CDR2 SYGVNS. The CDR3 loop is CASSEGWGELSGNTIYF. For the CDR3, the DNA is TGTGCCAGCAGTGAAGGGTGGGGGGAGCTCTCTGGAAACACCATATATTTT.

The chain combines TRBV4-3 with TRBJ1-6, with D possibly TRBD1 on 5 matching bases. CDR1 LGHNA and CDR2 YSLEER come from the germline V gene. The CDR3 has 15 residues. Trimming pared 3 bases from V and 10 bases from J, leaving 16 bases between. The CDR3 DNA reads TGCGCCAGCAGCCATACGCGGCAGGGTGAGTCACCCCTCCACTTT. Its translation: CASSHTRQGESPLHF.

This clone has only one observation. The chain combines TRBV5-1 with TRBJ1-1; D remains unclear. Trimming took 0 bases from V and 5 from J, leaving 8 bases between them. CDR1 is SGHRS and CDR2 is YFSETQ in the germline V gene. The CDR3 runs 13 residues. The DNA for the CDR3 is TGCGCCAGCAGCTTGGGAACACGAACTGAAGCTTTCTTT. Protein product: CASSLGTRTEAFF.

To note about this clone: At one end the junction does not follow the germline gene, possibly because of a read error. The chain links TRBV19 to TRBJ1-4; 8 bases match TRBD1. Germline CDR1 LNHDA, CDR2 SQIVND (reference sequence). The CDR3 sequence is 14 residues long. The CDR3 nucleotides are TGTGCCATTAGTCAGGGGGCGCCCGGTGAAAAACTGTTTTTT. Translating it yields CAISQGAPGEKLFF.